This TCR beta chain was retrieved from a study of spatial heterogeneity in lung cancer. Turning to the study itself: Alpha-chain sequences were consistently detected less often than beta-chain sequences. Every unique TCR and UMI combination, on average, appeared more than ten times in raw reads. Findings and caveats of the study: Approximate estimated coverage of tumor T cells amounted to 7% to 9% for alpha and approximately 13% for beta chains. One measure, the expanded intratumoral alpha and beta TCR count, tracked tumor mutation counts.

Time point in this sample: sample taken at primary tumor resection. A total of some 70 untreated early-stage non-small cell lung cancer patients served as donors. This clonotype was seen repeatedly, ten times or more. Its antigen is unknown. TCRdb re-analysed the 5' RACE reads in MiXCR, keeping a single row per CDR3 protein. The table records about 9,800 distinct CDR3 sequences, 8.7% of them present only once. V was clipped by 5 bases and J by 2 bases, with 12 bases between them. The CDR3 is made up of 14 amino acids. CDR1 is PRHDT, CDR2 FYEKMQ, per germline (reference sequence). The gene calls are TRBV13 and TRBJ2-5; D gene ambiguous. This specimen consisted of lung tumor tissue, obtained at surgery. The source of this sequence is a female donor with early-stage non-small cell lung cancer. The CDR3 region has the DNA TGTGCCAGCAGCCCTTTGGGTCCTCAAGAGACCCAGTACTTC. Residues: CASSPLGPQETQYF.